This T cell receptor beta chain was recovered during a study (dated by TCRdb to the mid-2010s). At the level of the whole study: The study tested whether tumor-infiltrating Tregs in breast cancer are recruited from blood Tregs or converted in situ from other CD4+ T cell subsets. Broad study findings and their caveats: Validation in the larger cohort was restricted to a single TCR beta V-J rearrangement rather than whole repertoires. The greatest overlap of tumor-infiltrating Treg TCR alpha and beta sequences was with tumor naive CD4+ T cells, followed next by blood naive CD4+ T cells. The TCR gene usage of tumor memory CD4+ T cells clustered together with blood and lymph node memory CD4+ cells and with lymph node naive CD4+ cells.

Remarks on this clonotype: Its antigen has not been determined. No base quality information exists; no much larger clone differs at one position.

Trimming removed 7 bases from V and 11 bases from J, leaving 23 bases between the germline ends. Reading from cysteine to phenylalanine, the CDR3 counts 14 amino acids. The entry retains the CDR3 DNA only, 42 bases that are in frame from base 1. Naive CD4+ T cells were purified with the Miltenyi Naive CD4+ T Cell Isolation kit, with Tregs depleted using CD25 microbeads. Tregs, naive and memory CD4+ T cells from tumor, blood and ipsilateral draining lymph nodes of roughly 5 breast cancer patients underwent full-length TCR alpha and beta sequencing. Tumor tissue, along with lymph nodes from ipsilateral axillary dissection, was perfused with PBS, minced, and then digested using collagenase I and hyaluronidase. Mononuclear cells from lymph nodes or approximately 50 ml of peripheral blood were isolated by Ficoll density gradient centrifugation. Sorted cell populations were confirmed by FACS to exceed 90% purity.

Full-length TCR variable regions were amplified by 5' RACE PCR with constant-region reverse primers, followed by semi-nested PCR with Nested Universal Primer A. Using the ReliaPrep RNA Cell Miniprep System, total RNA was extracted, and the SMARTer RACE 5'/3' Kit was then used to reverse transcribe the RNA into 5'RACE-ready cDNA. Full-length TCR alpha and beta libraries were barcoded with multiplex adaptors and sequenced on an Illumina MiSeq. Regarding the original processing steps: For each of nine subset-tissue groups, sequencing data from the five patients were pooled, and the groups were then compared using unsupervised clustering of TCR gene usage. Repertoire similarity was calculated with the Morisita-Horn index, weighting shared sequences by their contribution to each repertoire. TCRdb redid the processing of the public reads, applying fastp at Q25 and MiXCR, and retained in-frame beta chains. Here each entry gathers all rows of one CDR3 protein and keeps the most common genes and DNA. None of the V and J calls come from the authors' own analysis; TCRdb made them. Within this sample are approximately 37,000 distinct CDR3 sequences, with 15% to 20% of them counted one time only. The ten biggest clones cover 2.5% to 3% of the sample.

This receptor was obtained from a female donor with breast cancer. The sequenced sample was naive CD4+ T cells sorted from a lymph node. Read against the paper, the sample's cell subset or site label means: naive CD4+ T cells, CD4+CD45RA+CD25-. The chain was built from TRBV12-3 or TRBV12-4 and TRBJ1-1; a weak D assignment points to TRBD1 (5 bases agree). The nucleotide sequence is TGTGCCAGCACCCCAAGGGGTGGGGACCTCTTGGCTTTCTTT. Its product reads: CASTPRGGDLLAFF.